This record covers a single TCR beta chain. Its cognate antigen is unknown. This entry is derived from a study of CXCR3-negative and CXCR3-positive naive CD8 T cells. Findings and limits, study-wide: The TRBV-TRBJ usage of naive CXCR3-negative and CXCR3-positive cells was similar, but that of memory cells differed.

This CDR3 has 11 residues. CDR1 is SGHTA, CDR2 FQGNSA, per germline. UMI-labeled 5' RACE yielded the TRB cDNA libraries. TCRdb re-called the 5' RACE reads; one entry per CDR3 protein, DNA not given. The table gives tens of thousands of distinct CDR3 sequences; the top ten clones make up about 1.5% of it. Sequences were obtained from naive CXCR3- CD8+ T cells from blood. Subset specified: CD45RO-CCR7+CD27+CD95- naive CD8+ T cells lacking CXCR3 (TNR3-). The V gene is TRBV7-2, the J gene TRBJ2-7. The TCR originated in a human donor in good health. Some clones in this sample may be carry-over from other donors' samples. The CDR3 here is CASSGTYEQYF.